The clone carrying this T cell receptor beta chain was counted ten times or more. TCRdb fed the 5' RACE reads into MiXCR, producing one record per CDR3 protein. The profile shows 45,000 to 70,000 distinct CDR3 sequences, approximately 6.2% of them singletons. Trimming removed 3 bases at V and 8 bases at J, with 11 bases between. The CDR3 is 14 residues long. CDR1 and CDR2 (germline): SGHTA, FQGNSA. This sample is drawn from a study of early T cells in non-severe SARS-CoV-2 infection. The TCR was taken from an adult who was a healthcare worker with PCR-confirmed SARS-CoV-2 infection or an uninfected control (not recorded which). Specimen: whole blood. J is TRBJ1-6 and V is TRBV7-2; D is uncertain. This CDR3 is CASSLDWAYSPLHF. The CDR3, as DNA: TGTGCCAGCAGCTTGGACTGGGCGTATTCACCCCTCCACTTT.